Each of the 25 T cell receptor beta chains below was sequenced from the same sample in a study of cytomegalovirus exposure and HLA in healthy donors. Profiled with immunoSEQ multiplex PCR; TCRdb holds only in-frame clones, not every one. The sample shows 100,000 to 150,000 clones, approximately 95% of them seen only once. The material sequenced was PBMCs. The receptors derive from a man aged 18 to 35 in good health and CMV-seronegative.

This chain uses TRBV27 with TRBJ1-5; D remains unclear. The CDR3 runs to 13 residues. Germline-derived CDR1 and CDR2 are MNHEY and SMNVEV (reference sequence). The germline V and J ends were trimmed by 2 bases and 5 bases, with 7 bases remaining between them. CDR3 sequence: CASSLEGYQPQHF. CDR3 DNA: TGTGCCAGCAGTTTAGAGGGATATCAGCCCCAGCATTTT.

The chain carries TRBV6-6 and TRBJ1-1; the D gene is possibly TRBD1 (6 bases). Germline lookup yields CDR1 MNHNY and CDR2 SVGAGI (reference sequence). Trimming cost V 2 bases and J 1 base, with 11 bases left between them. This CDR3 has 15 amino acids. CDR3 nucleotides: TGTGCCAGCAGTTACAGAGTACAGGGGAACACTGAAGCTTTCTTT. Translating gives CASSYRVQGNTEAFF.

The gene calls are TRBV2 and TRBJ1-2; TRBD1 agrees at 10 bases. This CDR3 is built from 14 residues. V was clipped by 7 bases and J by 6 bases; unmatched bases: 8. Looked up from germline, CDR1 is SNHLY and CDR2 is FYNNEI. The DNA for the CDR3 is TGTGCCAGCACCACAGACAGGGGGCGAGATGGCTACACCTTC. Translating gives CASTTDRGRDGYTF.

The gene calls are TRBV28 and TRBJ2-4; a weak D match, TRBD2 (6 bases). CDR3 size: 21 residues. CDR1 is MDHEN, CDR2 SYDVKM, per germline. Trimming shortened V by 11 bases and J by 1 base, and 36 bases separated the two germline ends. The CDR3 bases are TGTGCCCCTTGGACGCTCGGTACCGGGACTCTTCCCTGCGGGGCCAAAAACATTCAGTACTTC. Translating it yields CAPWTLGTGTLPCGAKNIQYF.

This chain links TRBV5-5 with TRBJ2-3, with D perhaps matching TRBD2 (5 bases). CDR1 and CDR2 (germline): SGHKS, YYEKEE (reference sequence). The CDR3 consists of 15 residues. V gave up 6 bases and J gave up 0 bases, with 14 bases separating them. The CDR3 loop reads CASTSLTGSTDTQYF. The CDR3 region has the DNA TGTGCCAGCACCTCATTGACGGGAAGCACAGATACGCAGTATTTT. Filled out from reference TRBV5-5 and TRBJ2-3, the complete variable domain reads DAGVTQSPTHLIKTRGQQVTLRCSPISGHKSVSWYQQVLGQGPQFIFQYYEKEERGRGNFPDRFSARQFPNYSSELNVNALLLGDSALYLCASTSLTGSTDTQYFGPGTRLTVL.

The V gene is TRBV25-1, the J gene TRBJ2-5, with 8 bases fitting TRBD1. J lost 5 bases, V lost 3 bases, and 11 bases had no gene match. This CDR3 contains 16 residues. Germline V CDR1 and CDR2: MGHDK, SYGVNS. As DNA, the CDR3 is TGTGCCAGCAGTGAGGGAGGACAGGGTTTACGGGAGACCCAGTACTTC. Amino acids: CASSEGGQGLRETQYF. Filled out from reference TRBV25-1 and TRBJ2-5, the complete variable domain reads EADIYQTPRYLVIGTGKKITLECSQTMGHDKMYWYQQDPGMELHLIHYSYGVNSTEKGDLSSESTVSRIRTEHFPLTLESARPSHTSQYLCASSEGGQGLRETQYFGPGTRLLVL.

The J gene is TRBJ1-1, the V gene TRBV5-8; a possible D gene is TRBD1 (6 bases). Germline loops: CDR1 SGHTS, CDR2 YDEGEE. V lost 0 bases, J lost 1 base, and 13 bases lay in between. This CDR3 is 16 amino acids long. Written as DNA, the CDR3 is TGTGCCAGCAGCTTGGCCCCACAGGGACGGAACACTGAAGCTTTCTTT. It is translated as CASSLAPQGRNTEAFF.

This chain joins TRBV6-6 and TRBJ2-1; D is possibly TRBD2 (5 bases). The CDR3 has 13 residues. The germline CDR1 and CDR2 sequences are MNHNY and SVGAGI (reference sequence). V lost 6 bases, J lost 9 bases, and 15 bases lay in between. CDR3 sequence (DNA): TGTGCCAGCAGAGCGGACTGGTTAAGTGAGCAGTTCTTC. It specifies CASRADWLSEQFF.

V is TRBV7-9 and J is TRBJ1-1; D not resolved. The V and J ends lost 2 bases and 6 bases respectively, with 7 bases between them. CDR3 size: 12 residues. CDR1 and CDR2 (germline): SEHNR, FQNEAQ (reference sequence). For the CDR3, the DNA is TGTGCCAGCAGCTTAATGGGAGCTGAAGCTTTCTTT. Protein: CASSLMGAEAFF.

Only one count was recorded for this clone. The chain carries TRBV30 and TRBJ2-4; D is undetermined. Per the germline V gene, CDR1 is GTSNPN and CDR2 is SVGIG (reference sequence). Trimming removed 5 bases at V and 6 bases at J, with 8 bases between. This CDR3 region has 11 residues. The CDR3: CAWGLSNIQYF. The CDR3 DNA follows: TGTGCCTGGGGCCTCTCAAACATTCAGTACTTC.

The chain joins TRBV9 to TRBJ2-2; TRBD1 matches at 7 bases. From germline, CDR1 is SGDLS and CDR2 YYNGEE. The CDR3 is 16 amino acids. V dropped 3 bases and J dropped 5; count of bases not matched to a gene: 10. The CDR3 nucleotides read TGTGCCAGCAGCGCCTATGGGGGACAGCGGACCGGGGAGCTGTTTTTT. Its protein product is CASSAYGGQRTGELFF.

CDR3 residues: CASSPGTGGNEQYF. The CDR3 bases are TGCGCCAGCAGTCCCGGGACAGGGGGTAACGAGCAGTACTTC. V gene TRBV4-1 combines with J gene TRBJ2-7; 11 bases line up with TRBD1. The germline V gene encodes CDR1 MGHRA and CDR2 YSYEKL. This CDR3 is 14 amino acids long. With V trimmed by 6 bases and J by 5 bases, 6 bases remained unmatched.

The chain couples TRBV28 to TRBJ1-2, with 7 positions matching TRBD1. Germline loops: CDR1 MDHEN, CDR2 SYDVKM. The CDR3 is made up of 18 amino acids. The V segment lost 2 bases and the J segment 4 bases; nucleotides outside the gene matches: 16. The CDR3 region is CASSLLGFRDRASYGYTF. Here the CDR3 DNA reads TGTGCCAGCAGTTTACTTGGGTTCCGGGACAGAGCTAGCTATGGCTACACCTTC.

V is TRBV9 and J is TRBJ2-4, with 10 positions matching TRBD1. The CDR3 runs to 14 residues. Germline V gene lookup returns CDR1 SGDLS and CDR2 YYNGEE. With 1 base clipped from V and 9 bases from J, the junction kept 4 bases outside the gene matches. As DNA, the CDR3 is TGTGCCAGCAGCGTACGACAGGGGGCCGGCATTCAGTACTTC. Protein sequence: CASSVRQGAGIQYF.

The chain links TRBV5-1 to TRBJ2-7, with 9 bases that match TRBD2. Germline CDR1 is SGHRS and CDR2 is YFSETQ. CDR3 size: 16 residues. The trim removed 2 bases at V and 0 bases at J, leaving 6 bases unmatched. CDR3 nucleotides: TGCGCCAGCAGCTTTTCGCTAGCGGGGAGCTCCTACGAGCAGTACTTC. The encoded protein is CASSFSLAGSSYEQYF.

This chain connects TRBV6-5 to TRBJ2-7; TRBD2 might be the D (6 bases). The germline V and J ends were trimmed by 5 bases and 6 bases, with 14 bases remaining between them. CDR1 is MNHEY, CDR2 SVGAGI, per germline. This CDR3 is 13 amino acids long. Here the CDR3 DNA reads TGTGCCAGCAGTGAAACGGGCGGGGTCGAGCAGTACTTC. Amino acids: CASSETGGVEQYF.

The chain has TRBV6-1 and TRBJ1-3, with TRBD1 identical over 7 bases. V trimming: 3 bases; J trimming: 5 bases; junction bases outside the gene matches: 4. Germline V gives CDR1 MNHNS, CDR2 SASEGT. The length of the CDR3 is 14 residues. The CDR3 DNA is TGTGCCAGCAGTGACCAGACAGGGAGAAACACCATATATTTT. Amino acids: CASSDQTGRNTIYF.

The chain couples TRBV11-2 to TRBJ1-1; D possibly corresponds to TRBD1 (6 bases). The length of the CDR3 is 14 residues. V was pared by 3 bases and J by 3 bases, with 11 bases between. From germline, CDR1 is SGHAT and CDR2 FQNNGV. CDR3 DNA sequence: TGTGCCAGCAGCTTTACAGGGCGCGACACTGAAGCTTTCTTT. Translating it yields CASSFTGRDTEAFF.

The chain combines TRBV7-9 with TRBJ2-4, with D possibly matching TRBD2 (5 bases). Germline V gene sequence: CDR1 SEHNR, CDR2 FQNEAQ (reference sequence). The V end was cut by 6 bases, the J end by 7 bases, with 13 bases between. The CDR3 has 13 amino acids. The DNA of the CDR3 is TGTGCCAGCAGGCACTCAGGCGGGAACATTCAGTACTTC. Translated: CASRHSGGNIQYF.

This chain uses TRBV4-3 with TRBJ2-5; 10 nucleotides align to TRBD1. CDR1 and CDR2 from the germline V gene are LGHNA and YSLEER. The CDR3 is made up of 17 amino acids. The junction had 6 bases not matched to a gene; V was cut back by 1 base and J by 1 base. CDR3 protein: CASSQGPGQGTQETQYF. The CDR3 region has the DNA TGCGCCAGCAGCCAAGGACCGGGACAGGGGACCCAAGAGACCCAGTACTTC.

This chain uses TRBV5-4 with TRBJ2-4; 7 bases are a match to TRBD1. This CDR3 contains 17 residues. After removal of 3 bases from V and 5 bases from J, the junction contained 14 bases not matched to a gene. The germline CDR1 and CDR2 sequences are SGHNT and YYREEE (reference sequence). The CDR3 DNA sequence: TGTGCCAGCAGCTCCGGGACAGACGAATTTATCCAAAACATTCAGTACTTC. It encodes CASSSGTDEFIQNIQYF.

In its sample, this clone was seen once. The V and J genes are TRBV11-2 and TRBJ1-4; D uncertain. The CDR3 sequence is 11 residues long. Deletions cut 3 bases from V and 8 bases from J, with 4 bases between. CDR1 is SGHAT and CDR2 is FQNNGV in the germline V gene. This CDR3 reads CASSFAEKLFF. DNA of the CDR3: TGTGCCAGCAGCTTTGCGGAAAAACTGTTTTTT.

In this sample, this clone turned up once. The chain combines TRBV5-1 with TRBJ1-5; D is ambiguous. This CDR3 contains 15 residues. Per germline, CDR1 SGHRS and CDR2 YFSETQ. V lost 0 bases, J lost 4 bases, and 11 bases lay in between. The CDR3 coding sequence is TGCGCCAGCAGCTTGGGATATGGCTCTAATCAGCCCCAGCATTTT. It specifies CASSLGYGSNQPQHF. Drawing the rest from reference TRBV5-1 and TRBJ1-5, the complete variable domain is KAGVTQTPRYLIKTRGQQVTLSCSPISGHRSVSWYQQTPGQGLQFLFEYFSETQRNKGNFPGRFSGRQFSNSRSEMNVSTLELGDSALYLCASSLGYGSNQPQHFGDGTRLSIL.

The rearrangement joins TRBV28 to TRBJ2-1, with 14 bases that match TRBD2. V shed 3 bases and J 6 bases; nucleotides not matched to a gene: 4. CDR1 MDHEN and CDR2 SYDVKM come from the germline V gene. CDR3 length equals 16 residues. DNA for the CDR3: TGTGCCAGCAGTTTCGAGGGACTAGCGGGAGCCAATGAGCAGTTCTTC. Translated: CASSFEGLAGANEQFF.

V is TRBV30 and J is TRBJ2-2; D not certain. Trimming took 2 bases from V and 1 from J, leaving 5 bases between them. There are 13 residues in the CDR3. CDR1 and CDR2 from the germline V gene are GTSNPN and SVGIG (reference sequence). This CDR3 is CAWSIENTGELFF. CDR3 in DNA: TGTGCCTGGAGTATAGAGAACACCGGGGAGCTGTTTTTT.